Listed here are 22 T cell receptor beta chains from one sample, sequenced in a study of T cell repertoires in cytomegalovirus infection. TCRdb reprocessed the reads via MiXCR and lists one record per CDR3 protein. This repertoire shows hundreds of thousands of distinct CDR3 sequences, around 9.1% found once; its top ten account for around 2.6%. Sequenced material: PBMCs. These receptors were collected from a human donor in good health (CMV status not recorded). Some clones in this sample may be carry-over from other donors' samples.

This clonotype has a count of ten or more. This chain links TRBV7-2 with TRBJ1-1; no reliable D call. The CDR3 consists of 14 residues. V lost 5 bases and J lost 6, with 16 bases in between. CDR1 SGHTA and CDR2 FQGNSA come from the germline V gene. The CDR3 nucleotides read TGTGCCAGCAGCCTCGGACCTCCCGTAGCTGAAGCTTTCTTT. It specifies CASSLGPPVAEAFF.

The chain combines TRBV5-1 with TRBJ1-6, with 9 bases fitting TRBD1. CDR3 length: 16 residues. Germline CDR1 is SGHRS and CDR2 is YFSETQ. The junction had 10 bases not matched to a gene; V was cut back by 3 bases and J by 9 bases. The CDR3 DNA follows: TGCGCCAGCAGCTCCGGGACAGGGACCAAGGCTTCACCCCTCCACTTT. This codes for CASSSGTGTKASPLHF.

This clonotype has ten or more counts. The chain links TRBV20-1 to TRBJ1-2; no reliable D call. This CDR3 contains 12 residues. With 6 bases removed from V and 4 bases from J, the gap between germline ends came to 12 bases. Germline V gene lookup returns CDR1 DFQATT and CDR2 SNEGSKA (reference sequence). DNA of the CDR3: TGCAGTGCCGACTTGAGTGGCTATGGCTACACCTTC. Its translation is CSADLSGYGYTF.

Only a few counts were recorded for this clonotype. The gene calls are TRBV6-4 and TRBJ2-3; D might be TRBD1 (5 bases). This CDR3 comprises 15 residues. CDR1 and CDR2 from the germline V gene are MRHNA and SNTAGT. Trimming shortened V by 0 bases and J by 2 bases, and 9 bases separated the two germline ends. The CDR3 sequence: CASSDSDTFTDTQYF. The CDR3, as DNA: TGTGCCAGCAGTGACTCGGACACCTTCACAGATACGCAGTATTTT.

A few counts support this clonotype. The V call is TRBV29-1, the J call TRBJ1-1; D is unresolved. This CDR3 spans 14 amino acids. V shed 1 base and J shed 0 bases, with 9 bases lying between them. Germline lookup yields CDR1 SQVTM and CDR2 ANQGSEA. Here the CDR3 reads CSVEALYMNTEAFF. The DNA of the CDR3 is TGCAGCGTTGAAGCCCTTTACATGAACACTGAAGCTTTCTTT. The full variable domain, with the rest looked up from reference TRBV29-1 and TRBJ1-1, is SAVISQKPSRDICQRGTSLTIQCQVDSQVTMMFWYRQQPGQSLTLIATANQGSEATYESGFVIDKFPISRPNLTFSTLTVSNMSPEDSSIYLCSVEALYMNTEAFFGQGTRLTVV.

This clonotype was counted ten times or more. This rearrangement joins TRBV6-2 or TRBV6-3 to TRBJ2-4; TRBD1 is a possible D gene (6 bases). Trimming took 0 bases from V and 1 from J, leaving 7 bases between them. Germline loops: CDR1 MNHEY, CDR2 SVGEGT. CDR3 length equals 15 residues. CDR3 sequence reads: CASSYSRGAKNIQYF. The DNA for the CDR3 is TGTGCCAGCAGTTACTCGAGGGGGGCCAAAAACATTCAGTACTTC.

The CDR3: CASSAGLTGGGNTIYF. The CDR3 bases are TGTGCCAGCAGCGCAGGATTAACAGGCGGGGGAAACACCATATATTTT. J is TRBJ1-3 and V is TRBV13; a weak D match, TRBD1 (5 bases). Trimming took 5 bases from V and 4 from J, leaving 18 bases between them. Germline-derived CDR1 and CDR2 are PRHDT and FYEKMQ (reference sequence). CDR3 length: 16 amino acids.

This clonotype was seen ten or more times. The chain has TRBV28 and TRBJ1-5; D may be TRBD1 (5 bases). The germline V and J ends were trimmed by 4 bases and 0 bases, with 7 bases remaining between them. The CDR3 runs to 14 residues. Germline loops: CDR1 MDHEN, CDR2 SYDVKM. The CDR3 sequence: CASSWDGSNQPQHF. The CDR3 DNA follows: TGTGCCAGCAGTTGGGACGGTAGCAATCAGCCCCAGCATTTT.

A few counts support this clonotype. J is TRBJ2-5 and V is TRBV18; a possible D gene is TRBD1 (6 bases). CDR1 is KGHSH, CDR2 LQKENI, per germline. The CDR3 is made up of 14 amino acids. V was shortened by 6 bases and J by 3 bases, with 14 bases between the two germline ends. CDR3 bases: TGTGCCAGCTCCCTTGGACAGACGAAAGAGACCCAGTACTTC. Amino acids: CASSLGQTKETQYF.

This clonotype was recorded at least ten times. The rearrangement links TRBV6-1 to TRBJ1-2; D is possibly TRBD1 (5 bases). V was shortened by 2 bases and J by 6 bases, with 28 bases between the two germline ends. Germline V gene sequence: CDR1 MNHNS, CDR2 SASEGT. The CDR3 totals 19 residues. The CDR3 sequence is CASSEPFLRQPEGSDGYTF. In DNA form, the CDR3 reads TGTGCCAGCAGTGAACCTTTTTTGCGGCAGCCGGAGGGGTCGGATGGCTACACCTTC.

The sample holds many counts of this clonotype. The chain links TRBV20-1 to TRBJ1-1, with D possibly TRBD1 on 6 matching bases. This CDR3 has 14 amino acids. V shed 3 bases and J shed 1 base, with 12 bases lying between them. Germline V lookup: CDR1 DFQATT, CDR2 SNEGSKA (reference sequence). The CDR3 DNA follows: TGCAGTGCTAGGGCCGGGGGCCAGAACACTGAAGCTTTCTTT. It specifies CSARAGGQNTEAFF.

Many counts were recorded for this clonotype. The chain uses TRBV20-1 and TRBJ2-1; perhaps TRBD1 as D (7 bases). Germline-derived CDR1 and CDR2 are DFQATT and SNEGSKA (reference sequence). CDR3 length equals 12 residues. The CDR3 sequence is CSQGGSYNEQFF. As DNA, the CDR3 is TGCAGCCAGGGGGGTTCCTACAATGAGCAGTTCTTC.

This clonotype was counted at least ten times. The chain couples TRBV19 to TRBJ1-1; D not resolved. The length of the CDR3 is 13 residues. Germline V gives CDR1 LNHDA, CDR2 SQIVND (reference sequence). Trimming removed 5 bases from V and 2 bases from J, with 9 bases in between. The CDR3 DNA sequence: TGTGCCAGTAGTGTATCGGAAAACACTGAAGCTTTCTTT. It codes for CASSVSENTEAFF.

This clonotype occurred a few times. This chain links TRBV3-1 with TRBJ2-5; perhaps D is TRBD1 or TRBD2 (5 bases each). There are 14 residues in the CDR3. CDR1 and CDR2 from the germline V gene are LGHDT and YNNKEL (reference sequence). The germline V and J ends were trimmed by 4 bases and 2 bases, with 11 bases remaining between them. DNA for the CDR3: TGTGCCAGCAGCCGGCCGGGACGACAAGAGACCCAGTACTTC. Translated: CASSRPGRQETQYF.

Turning to this clonotype: The junction departs from germline at one end; a sequencing error may be responsible. V is TRBV20-1 and J is TRBJ2-7; D may be TRBD2 (5 bases). Per germline, CDR1 DFQATT and CDR2 SNEGSKA (reference sequence). This CDR3 comprises 18 residues. The CDR3 protein is CSARDRVLGLGSSYEQCF. The CDR3 DNA follows: TGCAGTGCTAGAGATCGGGTGTTAGGACTGGGGAGCTCCTACGAGCAGTGCTTC.

This clonotype has ten or more counts. J is TRBJ2-3 and V is TRBV27; D possibly matches TRBD1 or TRBD2 (6 bases each). Germline V CDR1 and CDR2: MNHEY, SMNVEV (reference sequence). This CDR3 has 13 residues. The V gene lost 6 bases and the J gene lost 6 bases, with 13 bases spanning the gap. The CDR3 here is CASSPGGSDTQYF. The CDR3 DNA sequence: TGTGCCAGCAGCCCCGGGGGCTCGGATACGCAGTATTTT.

This clonotype has only a few counts. The chain employs TRBV20-1 and TRBJ1-1, with D possibly TRBD1 on 6 matching bases. Germline assignment: CDR1 DFQATT and CDR2 SNEGSKA (reference sequence). The V end was cut by 6 bases, the J end by 1 base, with 12 bases between. CDR3 length: 13 residues. CDR3 residues: CSATGPKNTEAFF. DNA of the CDR3: TGCAGTGCCACAGGGCCTAAGAACACTGAAGCTTTCTTT.

At least ten counts were recorded for this clonotype. The chain uses TRBV7-6 and TRBJ2-1; 9 bases are shared with TRBD1. CDR1 SGHVS and CDR2 FNYEAQ come from the germline V gene. The CDR3 extends over 16 amino acids. V shed 1 base and J 4 bases; nucleotides not matched to a gene: 5. The CDR3 DNA reads TGTGCCAGCAGCTTAGAGCGGACAGGGGCTTACAATGAGCAGTTCTTC. The encoded protein is CASSLERTGAYNEQFF.

This clonotype was observed a few times. The chain combines TRBV29-1 with TRBJ2-7; D remains ambiguous. The V end was cut by 0 bases, the J end by 4 bases, with 16 bases between. Germline values: CDR1 SQVTM, CDR2 ANQGSEA. This CDR3 contains 15 residues. CDR3 nucleotides: TGCAGCGTTGAAGATGCCGCTCTCCTGGGATACGAGCAGTACTTC. Translated, it gives CSVEDAALLGYEQYF.

V gene TRBV5-1 combines with J gene TRBJ2-3, with D maybe TRBD2 (5 bases). CDR3 length equals 14 residues. Germline-derived CDR1 and CDR2 are SGHRS and YFSETQ. V was shortened by 4 bases and J by 6 bases, with 15 bases between the two germline ends. This CDR3 is CASSPGSRSDTQYF. In nucleotides, the CDR3 is TGCGCCAGCAGCCCGGGATCGCGGTCGGATACGCAGTATTTT.

Many counts were recorded for this clonotype. The rearrangement uses TRBV6-2 or TRBV6-3 and TRBJ1-1; D may be TRBD1 (6 bases). Germline CDR1 MNHEY, CDR2 SVGEGT. The CDR3 length is 14 residues. Trimming cost V 1 base and J 2 bases, with 8 bases left between them. CDR3 sequence: CASSYLQGNTEAFF. The CDR3 coding sequence is TGTGCCAGCAGTTACTTACAGGGCAACACTGAAGCTTTCTTT.

This clonotype was seen at least ten times. The rearrangement joins TRBV20-1 to TRBJ2-1; tentative D call: TRBD1 (5 bases). The germline V gene has CDR1 DFQATT and CDR2 SNEGSKA (reference sequence). Between the trimmed V and J ends, which lost 0 bases and 3 bases, there was a span of 18 bases. The CDR3 length is 17 residues. The CDR3 reads CSARDDLDREIYNEQFF. The CDR3 DNA is TGCAGTGCTAGAGACGACCTCGACAGAGAGATCTACAATGAGCAGTTCTTC.